This is a list of T cell receptor beta chains from one sample in a study of blood T cell repertoires in COVID-19. Only in-frame clones appear in the TCRdb table, and some are missing; sequencing was by immunoSEQ multiplex PCR. The sample consists of a few hundred thousand clones, about 85% of them appearing once. The sample was peripheral blood. These TCRs come from a man aged 30-40 years who had recovered from COVID-19. Both conserved end residues are trimmed from each CDR3. A D gene is named only where the DNA matches it firmly.

j_call d_call v_call cdr3_aa
TRBJ1-6 . TRBV5-1 ASSLRLRDSPLH
TRBJ1-1 . TRBV3-1/TRBV3-2 ASSRTGTEAF
TRBJ2-2 . TRBV5-4 ASSLGAGNTGELF
TRBJ2-3 . TRBV28 ASIKGGAFTDTQY
TRBJ2-1 TRBD2 TRBV3-1/TRBV3-2 ASSLKRGAYNEQF
TRBJ2-3 . TRBV27 ASSLYLGADTQY
TRBJ2-7 TRBD2 TRBV5-1 ASSLTSGGAVEQY
TRBJ1-6 . TRBV18 ASSPREVGSPLH
TRBJ2-2 TRBD1 TRBV5-1 ASSLGQGARNTGELF
TRBJ2-1 . TRBV7-9 ASSQPRGGASYNEQF
TRBJ2-2 TRBD1 TRBV19 ASRKLKGKGQGSGELF
TRBJ2-5 . TRBV10-2 ASRRGKQETQY
TRBJ2-1 . TRBV4-2 ASSPQKAGGGTEQF
TRBJ2-1 TRBD2 TRBV3-1/TRBV3-2 ASSHAGGLAVNNEQF
TRBJ1-1 . TRBV5-6 ASSSLGGVDTEAF
TRBJ2-3 . TRBV7-2 ASSSDRDSVGGTDTQY
TRBJ2-3 TRBD2 TRBV7-6 ASSPGTSGGAHTDTQY
TRBJ2-3 . TRBV12-5 ASGLAFNTQY
TRBJ1-4 . TRBV9 ASSPHSEDEKLF
TRBJ1-6 TRBD1 TRBV15 ATSRDRLSYNSPLH
TRBJ1-5 . TRBV23-1 ASSQSSVRFSGQPQH
TRBJ2-5 . TRBV10-3 AISEDLGIQETQY
TRBJ1-6 . TRBV28 ASSLLTGNSPLH
TRBJ2-5 TRBD2 TRBV5-6 ASSLLAGDRETQY
TRBJ2-1 . TRBV4-1 ASSQEMSPGTWEQF
TRBJ2-5 TRBD2 TRBV5-1 ASSTTGGGAGETQY
TRBJ2-7 TRBD2 TRBV5-4 ASSTSGGGYEQY
TRBJ1-1 . TRBV11-1 ASTEGRASRTEAF
TRBJ1-1 TRBD1 TRBV3-1/TRBV3-2 ASSQERARGLTTEAF
TRBJ1-5 . TRBV19 ASSLRDNINQPQH
TRBJ1-1 . TRBV7-3 ASSQQGNTEAF
TRBJ2-7 TRBD1 TRBV12-5 ASGPGPGTGFYEQY
TRBJ2-2 TRBD2 TRBV2 ASIDFGGDTGELF
TRBJ2-3 . TRBV20-1 RGDSTDTQY
TRBJ2-2 . TRBV6-4 ASSAGENTGELF
TRBJ2-1 TRBD1 TRBV7-2 ASSLQGASYNEQF
TRBJ2-5 TRBD2 TRBV7-8 ASSLRLAGGSETQY
TRBJ1-2 TRBD1 TRBV3-1/TRBV3-2 ASSHLGGEQGYGYT
TRBJ2-7 . TRBV7-9 ASSLEGDPNGHEQY
TRBJ1-1 . TRBV6-1 ASKGGLLNTEAF
TRBJ1-2 TRBD1 TRBV2 ASRDRNGQGAPGYGYT
TRBJ1-6 . TRBV28 ASSLLAGKGSPLH
TRBJ2-3 TRBD2 TRBV28 ASSTLAGGQKGADTQY
TRBJ1-3 . TRBV19 ASSSQGNGNTIY
TRBJ2-2 TRBD2 TRBV4-1 ASSQGASGGFGELF
TRBJ2-6 . TRBV5-1 ASSVSPSGANVLT
TRBJ2-2 TRBD1 TRBV19 ASSRRGQANTGELF
TRBJ1-4 . TRBV2 ASSEVWGPNEKLF
TRBJ1-1 . TRBV6-5 ASNSGVTEAF
TRBJ2-7 . TRBV19 ASSIGQPYEQY
TRBJ2-5 . TRBV2 ASQAGYETQY
TRBJ1-2 . TRBV21-1 ASSKMAAQYGYT
TRBJ2-4 . TRBV19 ASSRLQDIKNIQY
TRBJ2-1 TRBD2 TRBV2 ASSRAWAGGPIEQF
TRBJ1-6 . TRBV19 ASGWAGDSPLH
TRBJ2-1 TRBD2 TRBV11-2 ASSFKRGGQGEQF
TRBJ1-5 . TRBV28 ASSSGGEDQPQH
TRBJ1-6 TRBD1 TRBV7-9 ASSPGTVSNSPLH
TRBJ1-6 TRBD1 TRBV9 ASSVGVGTGFLRNSPLH